Listed below are T cell receptor beta chains from one sample, sequenced in a study of chemoradiotherapy in HPV16-positive cancers. Some clones are missing from TCRdb's copy, which holds only in-frame ones; the method was immunoSEQ multiplex PCR. Of under 70,000 clones listed, 90% are singletons. The sequencing used blood, collected from a patient who underwent chemoradiotherapy. The receptors shown here come from a human donor with HPV-associated anogenital cancer. The CDR3 runs from the conserved cysteine through the conserved F or W. Each record gives: V gene, J gene, clone size, D gene, CDR3 DNA, CDR3 protein. The D gene is left open where the match is weak. Clone size is shown for a subset of rows, as once, few, many or a class of expanded clone.

TRBV5-8	TRBJ1-5	.	.	TGTGCCAGCAGCTTGGCCCCGGGACTGAGGAACAATCAGCCCCAGCATTTT	CASSLAPGLRNNQPQHF
TRBV18	TRBJ1-1	.	.	TGTGCCAGCTCCCCCCGGGATAGTGAAGCTTTCTTT	CASSPRDSEAFF
TRBV10-2	TRBJ1-1	.	.	TGCGCCCCCCCGGGGGACACCTTAAACACTGAAGCTTTCTTT	CAPPGDTLNTEAFF
TRBV19	TRBJ2-7	.	.	TGTGCCAGTAGCCCCCAGGGGGAGCAGTACTTC	CASSPQGEQYF
TRBV10-1	TRBJ1-1	.	.	TGCGCCAGCAGTGAGTCGACGGGACAAGGACCCTCTGAAGCTTTCTTT	CASSESTGQGPSEAFF
TRBV7-9	TRBJ2-6	.	.	TGTGCCAGCAGCTCCCTAGGGAGGGGGATCTCTGGGGCCAACGTCCTGACTTTC	CASSSLGRGISGANVLTF
TRBV15	TRBJ2-7	.	.	TGTGCCACCAGCAGAGGTGGACGGGCGAGCTCCTACGAGCAGTACTTC	CATSRGGRASSYEQYF
TRBV5-1	TRBJ2-2	.	.	TGCGCCAGCAGCCTAGACGGCAACACCGGGGAGCTGTTTTTT	CASSLDGNTGELFF
TRBV6-6	TRBJ2-5	once	TRBD1	TGTGCCAGCAGTAGGGACAGGGGATCGGAGACCCAGTACTTC	CASSRDRGSETQYF
TRBV7-6	TRBJ2-5	.	.	TGTGCCAGCAGCTTAGGTGTTGTTGCGGAGACCCAGTACTTC	CASSLGVVAETQYF
TRBV5-4	TRBJ2-3	.	TRBD1	TGTGCCAGCACCCCCAGGGGGCGCCCTCGCACAGATACGCAGTATTTT	CASTPRGRPRTDTQYF
TRBV19	TRBJ1-3	.	.	TGTGCCAGTAGTAGGGGGGGAATAGAAAACACCATATATTTT	CASSRGGIENTIYF
TRBV2	TRBJ2-2	.	.	TGTGCCAGCAAAGCGGGCGAAAACACCGGGGAGCTGTTTTTT	CASKAGENTGELFF
TRBV19	TRBJ2-5	.	TRBD1	TGTGCCAGTAGTATGGTCCCCCAGGGACAGGGAAGGCAAGAGACCCAGTACTTC	CASSMVPQGQGRQETQYF
TRBV11-2	TRBJ2-7	.	.	TGTGCCAGCACCGGGTCGGGGGGCCGGTACGAGCAGTACTTC	CASTGSGGRYEQYF
TRBV29-1	TRBJ2-1	.	.	TGCAGCGTTGGACTAGTGTGGCCCCATGAGCAGTTCTTC	CSVGLVWPHEQFF
TRBV7-6	TRBJ1-3	.	.	TGTGCCAGCAGCTTAGATGGGGGCACTGGAAACACCATATATTTT	CASSLDGGTGNTIYF
TRBV5-6	TRBJ1-1	.	.	TGTGCCAGCAGCTTTTTGAATCTAGGGGGTAGGGCTTTCTTT	CASSFLNLGGRAFF
TRBV5-4	TRBJ2-7	.	.	TGTGCCAGCAGCTTGGAACAGGGAGGAACCTACGAGCAGTACTTC	CASSLEQGGTYEQYF
TRBV9	TRBJ2-3	.	.	TGTGCCAGCAGCTCACTTGCGGGTTCAGATACGCAGTATTTT	CASSSLAGSDTQYF
TRBV7-2	TRBJ1-5	once	TRBD1	TGTGCCAGCAGCAAGTCGGGACAGGGCAATCAGCCCCAGCATTTT	CASSKSGQGNQPQHF
TRBV6-6	TRBJ1-3	.	.	TGTGCCAGCAGTCCCAGGGGCATCTCTGGAAACACCATATATTTT	CASSPRGISGNTIYF
TRBV5-4	TRBJ1-4	.	.	TGTGCCAGCAGCACAACAGTCCATAATGAAAAACTGTTTTTT	CASSTTVHNEKLFF
TRBV5-1	TRBJ2-2	.	TRBD2	TGCGCCAGCAGCCTAGGGACTAGCGGGAGACTGAACACCGGGGAGCTGTTTTTT	CASSLGTSGRLNTGELFF
TRBV7-2	TRBJ2-3	.	TRBD2	TGTGCCAGCAGCTTAGGGGTAATAGCGGGAGTGGGAGATACGCAGTATTTT	CASSLGVIAGVGDTQYF
TRBV7-8	TRBJ2-7	.	.	TGTGCCAGCAGCCCCCGGGAAGAGCAGTACTTC	CASSPREEQYF
TRBV5-5	TRBJ2-5	.	.	TGTGCCAGCAGCTTCCAGAGCCGGGGAGAGACCCAGTACTTC	CASSFQSRGETQYF
TRBV6-1	TRBJ2-7	.	.	TGTGCCAGCAGTCCCCGGACAGACTCCTACGAGCAGTACTTC	CASSPRTDSYEQYF
TRBV7-2	TRBJ2-5	.	TRBD2	TGTGCCAGCAACCTAGCGGGGGGGGAGGCGGAGACCCAGTACTTC	CASNLAGGEAETQYF
TRBV9	TRBJ2-5	.	TRBD2	TGTGCCAGCAGCGTTGGCGGGACTAGTGGAGAGACCCAGTACTTC	CASSVGGTSGETQYF
TRBV2	TRBJ1-5	.	TRBD1	TGTGCCAGCAGCTGGACAGGGGTTAGCAATCAGCCCCAGCATTTT	CASSWTGVSNQPQHF
TRBV30	TRBJ1-5	.	.	TGTGCCTGGAGTGTAGGGGACTATCAGCCCCAGCATTTT	CAWSVGDYQPQHF
TRBV10-3	TRBJ2-2	.	TRBD2	TGTGCCATCAGTGAGACTGGACTAGCGAAGACCGGGGAGCTGTTTTTT	CAISETGLAKTGELFF
TRBV7-2	TRBJ1-1	once	.	TGTGCCAGCAGCGCTCCAGGGCCTGAAGCTTTCTTT	CASSAPGPEAFF
TRBV19	TRBJ1-5	.	.	TGTGCCAGTAGGCCTATGACAAGCACGGATCAGCCCCAGCATTTT	CASRPMTSTDQPQHF
TRBV19	TRBJ2-7	.	TRBD2	TGTGCCAGTAGTATAAAAGCGGGGGGCTCCTACGAGCAGTACTTC	CASSIKAGGSYEQYF
TRBV7-3	TRBJ2-1	.	.	TGTGCCAGCAGCTCCCCCGGGGGCAGCTCCTACAATGAGCAGTTCTTC	CASSSPGGSSYNEQFF
TRBV5-4	TRBJ2-7	.	TRBD1	TGTGCCAGCAGTCCACCGGGACAGGGGGACTACGAGCAGTACTTC	CASSPPGQGDYEQYF
TRBV30	TRBJ1-4	.	.	TGTGCCTGGAGGTCCCAGGGGCCCCTATGGGAAAAACTGTTTTTT	CAWRSQGPLWEKLFF
TRBV29-1	TRBJ1-2	.	TRBD1	TGCAGCGTTCCGGGACAGGGGGCGGGAGGCTACACCTTC	CSVPGQGAGGYTF
TRBV7-3	TRBJ2-2	.	TRBD2	TGTGCCAGCAGCTTAAAAATGCCTAGCGGGAGTGGAGGCGCCGGGGAGCTGTTTTTT	CASSLKMPSGSGGAGELFF
TRBV9	TRBJ2-2	.	.	TGTGCCAGCAGCGTAGGAGGGGATTTGGAGACCGGGGAGCTGTTTTTT	CASSVGGDLETGELFF
TRBV10-3	TRBJ1-1	.	TRBD1	TGTGCCGTTACCGGGACAGGGGGGAGGACTGAAGCTTTCTTT	CAVTGTGGRTEAFF
TRBV30	TRBJ2-1	.	TRBD2	TGTGCCTGGAGTTCGGATACTAGCGGGGGGTCCCACGGGGAGCAGTTCTTC	CAWSSDTSGGSHGEQFF
TRBV2	TRBJ1-4	.	.	TGTGCCAGCAGTGCCCGGGTAGTGCACGAAAAACTGTTTTTT	CASSARVVHEKLFF
TRBV18	TRBJ1-1	.	.	TGTGCCAGCTCAGCCGACCCCGCGGGCCCAGCCACTGAAGCTTTCTTT	CASSADPAGPATEAFF
TRBV7-9	TRBJ1-4	.	TRBD1	TGTGCCAGCAGCTTAAGGAGACAGGGGAGTGAAAAACTGTTTTTT	CASSLRRQGSEKLFF
TRBV27	TRBJ1-3	.	.	TGTGCCAGCAGGCCGGGGGGAAATACTGGAAACACCATATATTTT	CASRPGGNTGNTIYF
TRBV7-9	TRBJ2-7	.	.	TGTGCCAGCAGCTCCTGGAGGGAGTTGGGGTACGAGCAGTACTTC	CASSSWRELGYEQYF
TRBV12-5	TRBJ1-2	.	.	TGTGCTAGTGGTTTGGTGGGGAATCGAGATGGCTACACCTTC	CASGLVGNRDGYTF
TRBV5-1	TRBJ1-4	.	.	TGCGCCAGCAGCCCCCCGGGATCTAATGAAAAACTGTTTTTT	CASSPPGSNEKLFF
TRBV29-1	TRBJ2-3	.	TRBD2	TGCAGCGCCCGGTTGATAGCGGGAGTTGAAGATACGCAGTATTTT	CSARLIAGVEDTQYF
TRBV7-2	TRBJ1-5	.	.	TGTGCCAGCAGCTTAGAGAGTTTTAGCAATCAGCCCCAGCATTTT	CASSLESFSNQPQHF
TRBV10-3	TRBJ1-2	.	.	TGTGCCATCAGTGAGTCAGGGGGATATGGCTACACCTTC	CAISESGGYGYTF
TRBV5-1	TRBJ2-1	.	TRBD1	TGCGCCAGCAGCTTGGGGGTACAGGGGTTGGAGCAGTTCTTC	CASSLGVQGLEQFF
TRBV7-6	TRBJ2-3	.	TRBD1	TGTGCCAGCAGCTTAAGACAGGGAACAGATACGCAGTATTTT	CASSLRQGTDTQYF
TRBV18	TRBJ2-7	.	.	TGTGCCAGCTCACCCGGCCGGCAGGCCTACGAGCAGTACTTC	CASSPGRQAYEQYF
TRBV7-2	TRBJ1-1	once	.	TGTGCCAGCAGCTCAGGGAGGGGCTGGAACACTGAAGCTTTCTTT	CASSSGRGWNTEAFF
TRBV4-1	TRBJ2-5	.	.	TGCGCCAGCAGCCAGACTAGTCAAGAGACCCAGTACTTC	CASSQTSQETQYF
TRBV6-5	TRBJ1-1	.	TRBD1	TGTGCCAGCAGTTACGGACAGGTGAACACTGAAGCTTTCTTT	CASSYGQVNTEAFF